This section outlines one T cell receptor (beta chain) sequence together with its context. The antigen remains undetermined. The CDR3 totals 11 residues. CDR1 and CDR2 (germline): SEHNR, FQNEAQ (reference sequence). UMI-labeled TRB cDNA libraries were prepared by 5' RACE. TCRdb re-called the 5' RACE reads, yielding one record per CDR3 amino acid sequence without DNA. This listing includes 130,000 to 150,000 distinct CDR3 sequences. The data are from a study of CXCR3-negative and CXCR3-positive naive CD8 T cells. Study results and limitations: Naive cells positive for CXCR3 carried more hydrophobic TRB CDR3s than CXCR3-negative ones.

Sequencing used naive CXCR3+ CD8+ T cells from blood. The subset is: CD45RO-CCR7+CD27+CD95- naive CD8+ T cells expressing CXCR3 (TNR3+). The sequence derives from a human donor in good health. Some clones in this sample may be carry-over from other donors' samples. The chain is built from TRBV7-9 and TRBJ1-1; TCRdb reports TRBD1, a call that lacks DNA to check it against. CDR3 sequence reads: CASSPGQGAFF.